These 7 T cell receptor beta chains share one sample of origin, sequenced in a study of blood T cells in healthy people across ages (dated by TCRdb to the mid-2010s). Libraries were prepared through 5' RACE. Sequencing instrument: Illumina HiSeq 2500. The second PCR ran for about 6 to 12 cycles and used a J-beta primer mix along with a sample-barcoded 5' primer. TCRdb trimmed public reads at Q25 via fastp, called clones via MiXCR and kept in-frame beta chains. All rows with the same CDR3 protein become a single entry with the most common DNA and genes. Across this sample there are about 1.8 million distinct CDR3 sequences, with 40% to 55% seen only once. The top ten hold roughly 2% of the sample. The material sequenced was blood. The receptors come from a woman aged 40 to 49 in good health.

This clonotype was counted a few times. The J gene is TRBJ1-6, the V gene TRBV7-2, with TRBD1 as a possible D gene (6 bases). The CDR3 contains 14 residues. V lost 1 base, J lost 9 bases, and 10 bases lay in between. The germline V gene has CDR1 SGHTA and CDR2 FQGNSA. The CDR3 is CASSLVRGPSPLHF. The CDR3, as DNA: TGTGCCAGCAGCTTAGTCCGGGGGCCTTCACCCCTCCACTTT.

V gene TRBV4-2 combines with J gene TRBJ2-5, with TRBD2 matching over 12 bases. There are 18 residues in the CDR3. In germline, CDR1 is LGHNA, CDR2 YNFKEQ. J was trimmed by 4 bases and V by 4 bases; bases with no gene match: 13. The CDR3 sequence: CASSRETSGGPLGETQYF. DNA of the CDR3: TGTGCCAGCAGCCGGGAGACTAGCGGGGGTCCATTGGGAGAGACCCAGTACTTC.

This clonotype was found a few times. V gene TRBV11-2 combines with J gene TRBJ1-1; D possibly corresponds to TRBD1 (5 bases). Germline V CDR1 and CDR2: SGHAT, FQNNGV. The ends were cut back, 4 bases at V and 0 bases at J, with 24 bases in the middle. The CDR3 is 19 residues long. CDR3 amino acids: CASSWPAAGAEGMNTEAFF. The CDR3 nucleotides are TGTGCCAGCAGCTGGCCCGCGGCCGGGGCGGAGGGAATGAACACTGAAGCTTTCTTT.

This clonotype was counted only a few times. This rearrangement joins TRBV7-2 to TRBJ2-7, with 14 nucleotides matching TRBD2. The germline CDR1 and CDR2 sequences are SGHTA and FQGNSA. V shed 5 bases, J shed 2 bases, and the junction held 11 bases outside the gene matches. The CDR3 has 18 residues. Here the CDR3 reads CASSSSGTSGGPAYEQYF. CDR3 in DNA: TGTGCCAGCAGCAGCTCCGGGACTAGCGGGGGTCCCGCCTACGAGCAGTACTTC.

This clonotype was seen a single time. This chain joins TRBV29-1 and TRBJ2-1, with unresolved D. The germline V gene encodes CDR1 SQVTM and CDR2 ANQGSEA. The CDR3 loop spans 14 amino acids. V gave up 4 bases and J gave up 1 base, with 11 bases separating them. The CDR3 region has the DNA TGCAGCGTTGCGCGTGATGGGTCCTACAATGAGCAGTTCTTC. Protein product: CSVARDGSYNEQFF.

This clonotype appeared a single time. V usage is TRBV20-1 and J usage is TRBJ2-3, with 15 bases aligning to TRBD2. The CDR3 has 15 amino acids. J was trimmed by 10 bases and V by 2 bases; bases with no gene match: 7. In germline, CDR1 is DFQATT, CDR2 SNEGSKA (reference sequence). This CDR3 reads CSARWTSGGGLPQYF. The CDR3 coding sequence is TGCAGTGCTAGATGGACTAGCGGGGGGGGTTTGCCGCAGTATTTT.

The rearrangement uses TRBV6-6 and TRBJ2-1; D is unresolved. The germline V gene has CDR1 MNHNY and CDR2 SVGAGI (reference sequence). The CDR3 contains 11 residues. V gave up 11 bases and J gave up 4 bases, with 9 bases separating them. CDR3 DNA sequence: TGTGCCTCGACTGTTTACAATGAGCAGTTCTTC. This gives the protein CASTVYNEQFF.